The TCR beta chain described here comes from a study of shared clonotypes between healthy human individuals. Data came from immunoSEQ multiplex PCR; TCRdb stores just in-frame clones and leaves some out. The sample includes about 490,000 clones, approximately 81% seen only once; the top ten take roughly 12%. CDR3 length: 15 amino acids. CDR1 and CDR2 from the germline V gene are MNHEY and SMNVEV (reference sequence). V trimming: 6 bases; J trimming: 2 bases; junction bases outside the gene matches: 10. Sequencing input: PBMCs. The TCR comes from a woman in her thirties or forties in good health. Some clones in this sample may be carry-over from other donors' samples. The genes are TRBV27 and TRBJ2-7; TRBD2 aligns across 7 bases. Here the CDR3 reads CASRRERAGAYEQYF. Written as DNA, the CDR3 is TGTGCCAGCAGGCGAGAGCGGGCGGGAGCCTACGAGCAGTACTTC.